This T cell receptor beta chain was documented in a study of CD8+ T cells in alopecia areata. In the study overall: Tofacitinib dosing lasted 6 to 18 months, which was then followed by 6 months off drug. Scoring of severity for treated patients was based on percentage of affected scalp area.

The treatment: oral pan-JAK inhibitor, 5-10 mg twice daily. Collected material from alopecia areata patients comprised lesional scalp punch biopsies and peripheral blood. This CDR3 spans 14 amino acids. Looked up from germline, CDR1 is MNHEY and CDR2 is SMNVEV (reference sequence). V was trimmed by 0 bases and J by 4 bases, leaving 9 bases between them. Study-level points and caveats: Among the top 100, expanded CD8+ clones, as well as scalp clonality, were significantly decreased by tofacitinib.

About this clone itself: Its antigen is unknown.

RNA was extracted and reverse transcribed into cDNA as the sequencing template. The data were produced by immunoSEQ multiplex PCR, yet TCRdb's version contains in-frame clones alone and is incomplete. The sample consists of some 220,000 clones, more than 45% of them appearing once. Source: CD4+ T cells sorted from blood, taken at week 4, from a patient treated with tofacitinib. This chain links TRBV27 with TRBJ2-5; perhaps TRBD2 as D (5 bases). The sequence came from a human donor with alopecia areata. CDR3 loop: CASSLSQRVETQYF. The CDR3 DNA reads TGTGCCAGCAGTTTATCGCAGAGGGTAGAGACCCAGTACTTC.